The 30 T cell receptor beta chains below come from one sample, sequenced in a study of T cell responses to AZD1222 COVID-19 vaccine. Clones were read by immunoSEQ multiplex PCR, and TCRdb kept only the in-frame ones, dropping some. This table has over 150,000 clones, 90% appearing once. The specimen comprised peripheral blood, sampled on day 0 of AZD1222 vaccination. All receptors derive from an adult in good health.

J is TRBJ1-2 and V is TRBV28; D unclear. The V and J ends lost 9 bases and 6 bases respectively, with 11 bases between them. This CDR3 comprises 11 residues. CDR1 is MDHEN, CDR2 SYDVKM, per germline. The CDR3 bases are TGTGCCAGTATGTTTGGACATGGCTACACCTTC. This codes for CASMFGHGYTF.

The chain uses TRBV5-1 and TRBJ1-2; 7 bases fit TRBD1. The CDR3 is 14 amino acids. The V gene's germline CDR1 is SGHRS and CDR2 YFSETQ. The V gene end was trimmed by 4 bases and the J gene end by 4 bases; junction bases not matched to a gene: 7. CDR3 coding DNA: TGCGCCAGCAGCCCCCTACAGGGGAGCTATGGCTACACCTTC. This encodes CASSPLQGSYGYTF.

This rearrangement joins TRBV5-6 to TRBJ1-1; no firm D call. Deletions cut 4 bases from V and 7 bases from J, with 14 bases between. The CDR3 contains 13 residues. Looked up from germline, CDR1 is SGHDT and CDR2 is YYEEEE. The CDR3 here is CASSPTGIYEAFF. The CDR3 coding sequence is TGTGCCAGCAGCCCCACTGGGATATATGAAGCTTTCTTT.

V gene TRBV24-1 combines with J gene TRBJ1-2; D not certain. The V end was cut by 4 bases, the J end by 5 bases, with 7 bases between. The germline gives CDR1 KGHDR, CDR2 SFDVKD. There are 12 residues in the CDR3. The CDR3 spells CATSEDGYGYTF. The CDR3 nucleotides are TGTGCCACCAGTGAGGACGGGTATGGCTACACCTTC.

The rearrangement joins TRBV6-5 to TRBJ1-1, with 8 nucleotides matching TRBD1. CDR3 size: 16 residues. Germline V CDR1 and CDR2: MNHEY, SVGAGI. Trimming removed 2 bases from V and 3 bases from J; junction bases left unmatched: 8. In DNA, the CDR3 is TGTGCCAGCAGTTACGGCCAGGGGGCCGGGGACACTGAAGCTTTCTTT. It is translated as CASSYGQGAGDTEAFF.

V is TRBV9 and J is TRBJ2-7; 8 bases map to TRBD1. CDR3 length equals 15 residues. Germline CDR1 SGDLS, CDR2 YYNGEE. V dropped 0 bases and J dropped 2; count of bases not matched to a gene: 4. CDR3 amino acids: CASSVAGQGAYEQYF. CDR3 bases: TGTGCCAGCAGCGTAGCAGGACAGGGAGCCTACGAGCAGTACTTC.

The count of this clone is one. V is TRBV9 and J is TRBJ2-3; D is unclear. The germline gives CDR1 SGDLS, CDR2 YYNGEE. This CDR3 has 14 amino acids. Trimming removed 3 bases from V and 1 base from J, with 9 bases in between. CDR3 in DNA: TGTGCCAGCAGCGCCTCAATGGGCACAGATACGCAGTATTTT. It translates to CASSASMGTDTQYF.

The chain uses TRBV13 and TRBJ2-1; 13 bases map to TRBD2. This CDR3 comprises 16 residues. CDR1 is PRHDT and CDR2 is FYEKMQ in the germline V gene (reference sequence). V shed 5 bases and J 4 bases; nucleotides not matched to a gene: 5. CDR3 coding DNA: TGTGCCAGCAGCCCGGGACTAGCGGGGCCTTACAATGAGCAGTTCTTC. This gives the protein CASSPGLAGPYNEQFF. Full variable domain (outside the CDR3, taken from reference TRBV13 and TRBJ2-1): AAGVIQSPRHLIKEKRETATLKCYPIPRHDTVYWYQQGPGQDPQFLISFYEKMQSDKGSIPDRFSAQQFSDYHSELNMSSLELGDSALYFCASSPGLAGPYNEQFFGPGTRLTVL.

V is TRBV4-1 and J is TRBJ1-1; D ambiguous. The V and J ends lost 8 bases and 8 bases respectively, with 18 bases between them. Germline CDR1 is MGHRA and CDR2 is YSYEKL. The CDR3 is 13 residues long. The CDR3 spells CASSFRLDREAFF. The CDR3 coding sequence is TGCGCCAGCTCCTTCAGGCTGGACCGAGAAGCTTTCTTT.

The V and J genes are TRBV20-1 and TRBJ1-2; 9 bases agree with TRBD1. Unmatched junction bases numbered 13, after V lost 3 bases and J lost 8 bases. Germline V lookup: CDR1 DFQATT, CDR2 SNEGSKA (reference sequence). This CDR3 contains 15 residues. The CDR3 is CSASPTTGTGKGYTF. CDR3 sequence (DNA): TGCAGTGCTAGTCCCACCACCGGGACAGGGAAGGGCTACACCTTC.

V is TRBV27 and J is TRBJ1-1, with D possibly being TRBD1 (6 bases). Germline CDR1 reads MNHEY; CDR2 reads SMNVEV (reference sequence). The CDR3 runs 15 residues. V shed 5 bases and J shed 2 bases, with 15 bases lying between them. Written as DNA, the CDR3 is TGTGCCAGCAGTCACTACAGCGGGGGCAACACTGAAGCTTTCTTT. Translation: CASSHYSGGNTEAFF.

V and J are TRBV19 and TRBJ2-7, with a possible D match to TRBD1 (5 bases). Trimming removed 5 bases at V and 5 bases at J, with 19 bases between. CDR3 length: 15 residues. Germline lookup yields CDR1 LNHDA and CDR2 SQIVND (reference sequence). The CDR3 reads CASSPQEPGKNEQYF. Here the CDR3 DNA reads TGTGCCAGTAGTCCCCAAGAGCCAGGGAAAAACGAGCAGTACTTC.

In its sample, this clone was seen once. The chain combines TRBV5-4 with TRBJ1-1, with no clear D. V lost 4 bases and J 0 bases, leaving 13 bases between the germline ends. The CDR3 loop spans 15 amino acids. Germline assignment: CDR1 SGHNT and CDR2 YYREEE (reference sequence). This CDR3 is CASSPFGEVNTEAFF. CDR3 DNA: TGTGCCAGCAGCCCATTTGGGGAGGTGAACACTGAAGCTTTCTTT.

The chain couples TRBV18 to TRBJ1-1; the match to TRBD1 covers 11 bases. Germline V gives CDR1 KGHSH, CDR2 LQKENI. Trimming cost V 3 bases and J 4 bases; bases outside gene matches: 4. The CDR3 sequence is 15 residues long. The CDR3 DNA reads TGTGCCAGCTCACCCGGGACAGGGGGACTCACTGAAGCTTTCTTT. Translated: CASSPGTGGLTEAFF. Filled out from reference TRBV18 and TRBJ1-1, the complete variable domain reads NAGVMQNPRHLVRRRGQEARLRCSPMKGHSHVYWYRQLPEEGLKFMVYLQKENIIDESGMPKERFSAEFPKEGPSILRIQQVVRGDSAAYFCASSPGTGGLTEAFFGQGTRLTVV.

V gene TRBV4-2 combines with J gene TRBJ2-3, with 11 positions matching TRBD2. The CDR3 is made up of 15 amino acids. Per the germline V gene, CDR1 is LGHNA and CDR2 is YNFKEQ. V shed 0 bases and J 14 bases; nucleotides not matched to a gene: 10. The CDR3: CASSQDLAGGLSRYF. In DNA form, the CDR3 reads TGTGCCAGCAGCCAAGATCTAGCGGGGGGTTTAAGTAGGTATTTT.

The chain links TRBV7-8 to TRBJ1-5; 7 bases line up with TRBD1. V lost 3 bases and J lost 1; bases outside the gene matches: 9. This CDR3 is 17 amino acids long. Looked up from germline, CDR1 is SGHVS and CDR2 is FQNEAQ. The CDR3 is CASSFGYKGASNQPQHF. Here the CDR3 DNA reads TGTGCCAGCAGCTTTGGGTACAAGGGGGCGAGCAATCAGCCCCAGCATTTT.

J is TRBJ2-5 and V is TRBV12-3 or TRBV12-4; D not certain. The CDR3 runs to 12 residues. Trimming shortened V by 3 bases and J by 5 bases, and 7 bases separated the two germline ends. CDR3 coding DNA: TGTGCCAGCAGTTTCGGCGTCGAGACCCAGTACTTC. Translating it yields CASSFGVETQYF.

The chain employs TRBV27 and TRBJ2-5; tentatively, D is TRBD1 or TRBD2 (6 bases each). The CDR3 covers 15 residues. The V gene lost 4 bases and the J gene lost 5 bases, with 17 bases spanning the gap. The germline CDR1 and CDR2 sequences are MNHEY and SMNVEV (reference sequence). The CDR3 loop is CASSSSVGGIETQYF. In DNA form, the CDR3 reads TGTGCCAGCAGTTCATCTGTAGGGGGGATCGAGACCCAGTACTTC.

CDR3 sequence (DNA): TGCGCCAGCAGCCAAGATAGGGGGCGAGTCAATGAGCAGTTCTTC. Residues: CASSQDRGRVNEQFF. V usage is TRBV4-1 and J usage is TRBJ2-1; 7 bases are shared with TRBD1. Germline lookup yields CDR1 MGHRA and CDR2 YSYEKL. This CDR3 has 15 amino acids. After removal of 0 bases from V and 6 bases from J, the junction contained 5 bases not matched to a gene.

This chain links TRBV10-3 with TRBJ1-1; the D is unclear. From germline, CDR1 is ENHRY and CDR2 SYGVKD. This CDR3 spans 11 amino acids. V was cut by 2 bases and J by 12 bases, with 10 bases left in between. The CDR3 is CAISEGSQTFF. The CDR3 DNA reads TGTGCCATCAGTGAGGGGTCCCAAACTTTCTTT.

V gene TRBV9 combines with J gene TRBJ1-4; D might be TRBD1 (5 bases). This CDR3 has 13 amino acids. Trimming removed 4 bases at V and 8 bases at J, with 12 bases between. CDR1 SGDLS and CDR2 YYNGEE come from the germline V gene. CDR3 in amino acids: CASSMGPSEKLFF. The CDR3 nucleotides read TGTGCCAGCAGCATGGGACCTTCGGAAAAACTGTTTTTT. Looking up the rest from reference TRBV9 and TRBJ1-4 gives the full variable domain: DSGVTQTPKHLITATGQRVTLRCSPRSGDLSVYWYQQSLDQGLQFLIQYYNGEERAKGNILERFSAQQFPDLHSELNLSSLELGDSALYFCASSMGPSEKLFFGSGTQLSVL.

The chain joins TRBV7-3 to TRBJ1-1, with 9 nucleotides matching TRBD1. V lost 5 bases and J lost 6; bases outside the gene matches: 7. CDR3 length equals 14 residues. Germline V gives CDR1 SGHTA, CDR2 FQGTGA. The CDR3 reads CASSATGGAPEAFF. CDR3 nucleotides: TGTGCCAGCAGCGCTACAGGGGGCGCCCCTGAAGCTTTCTTT.

J is TRBJ2-6 and V is TRBV2, with 7 bases lining up with TRBD1. The CDR3 is 17 residues long. V shed 6 bases and J 0 bases; nucleotides not matched to a gene: 8. CDR1 and CDR2 (germline): SNHLY, FYNNEI. The CDR3 region is CASRYPAGGSGANVLTF. The CDR3 DNA reads as TGTGCCAGCAGGTATCCGGCAGGGGGCTCTGGGGCCAACGTCCTGACTTTC.

The chain recombines TRBV7-8 with TRBJ1-3; D is possibly TRBD1 (5 bases). CDR1 is SGHVS, CDR2 FQNEAQ, per germline. The CDR3 extends over 17 amino acids. V was clipped by 0 bases and J by 2 bases, with 14 bases between them. This chain's CDR3 is CASSLAGWGLAGNTIYF. The CDR3 nucleotides are TGTGCCAGCAGCTTAGCGGGATGGGGGTTGGCTGGAAACACCATATATTTT.

This clone showed up just a few times. The chain uses TRBV19 and TRBJ1-5; the D is unclear. Deletions cut 7 bases from V and 0 bases from J, with 10 bases between. This CDR3 contains 14 residues. Looked up from germline, CDR1 is LNHDA and CDR2 is SQIVND (reference sequence). CDR3 nucleotide sequence: TGTGCCAGTACCCCACGGGATAGCAATCAGCCCCAGCATTTT. Amino acids: CASTPRDSNQPQHF.

The genes are TRBV7-8 and TRBJ2-5, with 8 bases fitting TRBD2. V was clipped by 0 bases and J by 7 bases; unmatched bases: 10. The germline V gene has CDR1 SGHVS and CDR2 FQNEAQ. The CDR3 is 16 amino acids. Here the CDR3 DNA reads TGTGCCAGCAGCTTAGCGGTTAGCGGGGACCCTAGGACCCAGTACTTC. Amino acids: CASSLAVSGDPRTQYF.

The J gene is TRBJ1-2, the V gene TRBV2; D is ambiguous. Looked up from germline, CDR1 is SNHLY and CDR2 is FYNNEI. V lost 5 bases and J lost 3, with 7 bases in between. This CDR3 spans 12 amino acids. The CDR3 sequence: CASSQIDYGYTF. The CDR3 DNA is TGTGCCAGCAGTCAGATTGACTATGGCTACACCTTC.

V usage is TRBV6-6 and J usage is TRBJ2-2, with unresolved D. This CDR3 is built from 14 residues. Trimming stripped 5 bases from V and 4 bases from J, with 11 bases between. Germline V gene sequence: CDR1 MNHNY, CDR2 SVGAGI (reference sequence). This CDR3 is CASSPSSTTGELFF. The CDR3 DNA sequence: TGTGCCAGCAGTCCCTCGAGCACCACCGGGGAGCTGTTTTTT.

The rearrangement joins TRBV18 to TRBJ1-1; 7 bases line up with TRBD1. V lost 8 bases, J lost 7 bases, and 13 bases stayed unmatched. Germline CDR1 reads KGHSH; CDR2 reads LQKENI. The CDR3 loop spans 14 amino acids. CDR3 protein: CASRELQGKGEAFF. Here the CDR3 DNA reads TGTGCCAGCAGAGAATTACAGGGGAAAGGTGAAGCTTTCTTT.

V and J are TRBV27 and TRBJ1-6; 8 bases align to TRBD1. CDR3 size: 16 residues. The junction had 5 bases not matched to a gene; V was cut back by 7 bases and J by 0 bases. From germline, CDR1 is MNHEY and CDR2 SMNVEV (reference sequence). The CDR3 loop is CASTGGQVSYNSPLHF. The CDR3 DNA follows: TGTGCCAGCACCGGGGGACAGGTCTCCTATAATTCACCCCTCCACTTT.